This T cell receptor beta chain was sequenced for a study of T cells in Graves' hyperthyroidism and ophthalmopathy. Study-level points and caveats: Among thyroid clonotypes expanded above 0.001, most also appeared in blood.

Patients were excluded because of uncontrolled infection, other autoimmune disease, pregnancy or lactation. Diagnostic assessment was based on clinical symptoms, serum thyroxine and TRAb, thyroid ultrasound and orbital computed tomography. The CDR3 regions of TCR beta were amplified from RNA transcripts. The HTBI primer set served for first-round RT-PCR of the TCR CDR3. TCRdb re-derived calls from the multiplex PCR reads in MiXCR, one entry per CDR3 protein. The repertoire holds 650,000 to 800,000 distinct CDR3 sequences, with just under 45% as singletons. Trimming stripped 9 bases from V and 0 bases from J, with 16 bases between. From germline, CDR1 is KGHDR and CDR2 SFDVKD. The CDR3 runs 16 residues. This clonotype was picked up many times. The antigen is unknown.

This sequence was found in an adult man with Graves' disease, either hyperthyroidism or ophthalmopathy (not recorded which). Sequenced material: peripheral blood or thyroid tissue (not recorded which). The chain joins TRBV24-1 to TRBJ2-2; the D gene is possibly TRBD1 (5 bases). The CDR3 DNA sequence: TGTGCCACCGGGATCCCTGGGGCGGCGAACACCGGGGAGCTGTTTTTT. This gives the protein CATGIPGAANTGELFF.